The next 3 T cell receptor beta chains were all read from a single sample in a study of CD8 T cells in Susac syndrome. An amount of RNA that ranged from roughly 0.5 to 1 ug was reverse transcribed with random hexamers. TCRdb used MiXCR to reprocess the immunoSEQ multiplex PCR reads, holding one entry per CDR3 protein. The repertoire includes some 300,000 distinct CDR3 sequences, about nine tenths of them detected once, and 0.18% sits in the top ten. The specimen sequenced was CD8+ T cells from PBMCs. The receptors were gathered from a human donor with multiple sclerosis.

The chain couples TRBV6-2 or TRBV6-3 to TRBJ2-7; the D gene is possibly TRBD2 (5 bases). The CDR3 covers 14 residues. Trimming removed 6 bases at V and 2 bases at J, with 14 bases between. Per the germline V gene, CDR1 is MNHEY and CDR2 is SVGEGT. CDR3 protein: CASSYTPGTYEQYF. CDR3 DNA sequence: TGTGCCAGCAGCTACACTCCGGGGACCTACGAGCAGTACTTC.

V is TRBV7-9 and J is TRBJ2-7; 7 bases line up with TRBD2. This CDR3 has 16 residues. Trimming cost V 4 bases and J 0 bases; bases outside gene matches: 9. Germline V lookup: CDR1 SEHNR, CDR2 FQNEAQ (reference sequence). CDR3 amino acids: CASSSPGGRSSYEQYF. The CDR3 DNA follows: TGTGCCAGCAGCTCTCCCGGGGGGAGGAGCTCCTACGAGCAGTACTTC. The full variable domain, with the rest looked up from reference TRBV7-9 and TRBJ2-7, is DTGVSQNPRHKITKRGQNVTFRCDPISEHNRLYWYRQTLGQGPEFLTYFQNEAQLEKSRLLSDRFSAERPKGSFSTLEIQRTEQGDSAMYLCASSSPGGRSSYEQYFGPGTRLTVT.

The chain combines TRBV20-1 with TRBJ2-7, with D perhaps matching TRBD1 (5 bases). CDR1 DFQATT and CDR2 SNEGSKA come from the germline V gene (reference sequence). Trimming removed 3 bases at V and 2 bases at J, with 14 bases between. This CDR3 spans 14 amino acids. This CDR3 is CSARGSRTTYEQYF. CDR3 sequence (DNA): TGCAGTGCTAGGGGTTCGCGGACAACCTACGAGCAGTACTTC.